The 18 T cell receptor beta chains below all came from one sample that was sequenced in a study of radiation and T cells in renal cell carcinoma. Libraries were prepared by immunoSEQ multiplex PCR; TCRdb keeps only in-frame clonotypes and omits some of them. The profile shows about 140,000 clones, 83% of them singletons. Stated time point: baseline pretreatment blood. Treatment reported: 15 Gy SBRT to primary tumor, nephrectomy 4 weeks later. The specimen comprised blood, sampled from a patient whose treatment included radiotherapy and nephrectomy. These receptors were taken from a woman aged 45-60 years with renal cell carcinoma.

The gene calls are TRBV7-2 and TRBJ2-7; maybe TRBD2 (6 bases). V shed 5 bases and J shed 6 bases, with 20 bases lying between them. Per germline, CDR1 SGHTA and CDR2 FQGNSA. CDR3 size: 15 residues. This CDR3 is CASSKNSGSLAEQYF. The CDR3 DNA sequence: TGTGCCAGCAGCAAAAACAGCGGGTCATTGGCCGAGCAGTACTTC.

The rearrangement links TRBV19 to TRBJ2-7; 13 bases align to TRBD2. Germline V gene data show CDR1 as LNHDA and CDR2 as SQIVND (reference sequence). CDR3 length: 14 amino acids. With V trimmed by 9 bases and J by 2 bases, 4 bases remained unmatched. CDR3 loop: CASRTSGSTYEQYF. DNA for the CDR3: TGTGCCAGCAGGACTAGCGGGAGCACCTACGAGCAGTACTTC. The whole variable domain, filled in from reference TRBV19 and TRBJ2-7, reads DGGITQSPKYLFRKEGQNVTLSCEQNLNHDAMYWYRQDPGQGLRLIYYSQIVNDFQKGDIAEGYSVSREKKESFPLTVTSAQKNPTAFYLCASRTSGSTYEQYFGPGTRLTVT.

In its sample, this clone was seen once. The V gene is TRBV19, the J gene TRBJ2-3, with 7 positions matching TRBD1. Looked up from germline, CDR1 is LNHDA and CDR2 is SQIVND (reference sequence). The V gene end was trimmed by 10 bases and the J gene end by 0 bases; junction bases not matched to a gene: 4. This CDR3 is 13 amino acids long. In DNA form, the CDR3 reads TGTGCCACCGAGGACAGGAGCACAGATACGCAGTATTTT. The encoded protein is CATEDRSTDTQYF.

V usage is TRBV5-1 and J usage is TRBJ2-1; D is unclear. The CDR3 extends over 14 amino acids. The V end lost 1 base, the J end lost 9 bases, and 14 bases lay between the germline ends. Germline assignment: CDR1 SGHRS and CDR2 YFSETQ. The CDR3 region is CASSLRVKVGEQFF. CDR3 DNA: TGCGCCAGCAGCTTGAGGGTCAAGGTCGGTGAGCAGTTCTTC.

The gene calls are TRBV30 and TRBJ1-1, with a tentative D call TRBD1 (6 bases). The germline V gene encodes CDR1 GTSNPN and CDR2 SVGIG (reference sequence). This CDR3 region has 15 residues. V lost 0 bases and J 0 bases, leaving 11 bases between the germline ends. The CDR3 coding sequence is TGTGCCTGGAGTGTCCGGGGGCCGATGAACACTGAAGCTTTCTTT. As protein: CAWSVRGPMNTEAFF.

Only a few counts were recorded for this clone. The chain carries TRBV6-1 and TRBJ1-2; TRBD1 matches 7 bases. V lost 2 bases and J lost 10; bases outside the gene matches: 10. CDR1 and CDR2 (germline): MNHNS, SASEGT. The CDR3 totals 14 residues. CDR3 region: CASSETTGPEDYTF. In DNA, the CDR3 is TGTGCCAGCAGTGAAACGACAGGGCCGGAGGACTACACCTTC.

With regard to this clone: The junction shows a germline mismatch at one end, possibly a read error. DNA of the CDR3: TGCGCCAGCAGCCAAGAAGAAGAACATGAGCAGCTCTTC. Protein sequence: CASSQEEEHEQLF. V and J are TRBV5-5 and TRBJ2-1; D not certain. The CDR3 extends over 13 amino acids. CDR1 is SGHKS and CDR2 is YYEKEE in the germline V gene (reference sequence).

This clone was counted only a few times. The chain joins TRBV5-5 to TRBJ2-7; the D call may be TRBD1 or TRBD2 (6 bases each). Germline V gene sequence: CDR1 SGHKS, CDR2 YYEKEE (reference sequence). Between the trimmed V and J ends, which lost 3 bases and 0 bases, there was a span of 13 bases. The CDR3 runs 15 residues. The CDR3 loop reads CASSSKGGISYEQYF. The CDR3 DNA sequence: TGTGCCAGCAGCTCCAAGGGGGGTATCTCCTACGAGCAGTACTTC.

J is TRBJ2-7 and V is TRBV18, with a possible D match to TRBD2 (5 bases). CDR3 size: 13 residues. In germline, CDR1 is KGHSH, CDR2 LQKENI. V was clipped by 3 bases and J by 1 base, with 7 bases between them. Here the CDR3 DNA reads TGTGCCAGCTCACCGGGCGGGTCCTACGAGCAGTACTTC. As protein: CASSPGGSYEQYF. Supplemented by reference TRBV18 and TRBJ2-7, the full variable domain reads NAGVMQNPRHLVRRRGQEARLRCSPMKGHSHVYWYRQLPEEGLKFMVYLQKENIIDESGMPKERFSAEFPKEGPSILRIQQVVRGDSAAYFCASSPGGSYEQYFGPGTRLTVT.

The chain has TRBV6-6 and TRBJ1-2; the D is unclear. The CDR3 loop spans 16 amino acids. The germline gives CDR1 MNHNY, CDR2 SVGAGI (reference sequence). V was pared by 2 bases and J by 0 bases, with 13 bases between. CDR3: CASSYPGRRTNYGYTF. DNA of the CDR3: TGTGCCAGCAGTTACCCGGGGAGGAGGACTAACTATGGCTACACCTTC.

The V and J genes are TRBV6-1 and TRBJ2-1; TRBD2 matches 12 bases. V was clipped by 6 bases and J by 10 bases; unmatched bases: 4. This CDR3 contains 13 residues. Looked up from germline, CDR1 is MNHNS and CDR2 is SASEGT. The CDR3 loop reads CASRTSGSGEQFF. CDR3 sequence (DNA): TGTGCCAGCAGGACTAGCGGGAGTGGGGAGCAGTTCTTC.

The chain recombines TRBV30 with TRBJ2-2; D is ambiguous. The V gene's germline CDR1 is GTSNPN and CDR2 SVGIG (reference sequence). V was pared by 0 bases and J by 7 bases, with 9 bases between. The length of the CDR3 is 13 residues. This CDR3 is CAWSVIGNGELFF. The CDR3 coding sequence is TGTGCCTGGAGTGTAATTGGTAACGGGGAGCTGTTTTTT.

This clone was picked up a small number of times. This chain's CDR3 is CASSQTQGQPQHF. DNA for the CDR3: TGTGCCAGCAGCCAGACACAGGGGCAGCCCCAGCATTTT. The chain combines TRBV14 with TRBJ1-5; 7 nucleotides match TRBD1. This CDR3 contains 13 residues. V was pared by 3 bases and J by 7 bases, with 3 bases of the junction left unmatched. Germline V gene data show CDR1 as SGHDN and CDR2 as FVKESK.

The V call is TRBV7-9, the J call TRBJ1-2; D remains ambiguous. CDR3 length: 14 residues. Germline V gene lookup returns CDR1 SEHNR and CDR2 FQNEAQ (reference sequence). Trimming cost V 1 base and J 6 bases, with 12 bases left between them. The CDR3 loop reads CASSLEQPVNGYTF. The CDR3 DNA sequence: TGTGCCAGCAGCTTAGAACAGCCCGTAAATGGCTACACCTTC.

The V gene is TRBV9, the J gene TRBJ1-4; D gene uncertain. V gave up 4 bases and J gave up 8 bases, with 12 bases separating them. The CDR3 contains 13 residues. The germline V gene has CDR1 SGDLS and CDR2 YYNGEE. The CDR3 region has the DNA TGTGCCAGCAGCCAGCGGACGGCGGAAAAACTGTTTTTT. Its translation: CASSQRTAEKLFF.

This sequence joins TRBV5-6 and TRBJ2-3, with 14 bases identical to TRBD2. Trimming cost V 4 bases and J 4 bases; bases outside gene matches: 8. This CDR3 comprises 17 residues. Germline V gene sequence: CDR1 SGHDT, CDR2 YYEEEE. The CDR3 loop reads CASSPTGLAGVADTQYF. The CDR3 nucleotides read TGTGCCAGCAGCCCAACGGGACTAGCGGGAGTTGCAGATACGCAGTATTTT.

In DNA, the CDR3 is TGTGCCAGCAGCCCACCAATAGCCAAAAACATTCAGTACTTC. Protein: CASSPPIAKNIQYF. V and J are TRBV5-6 and TRBJ2-4; D unresolved. V was pared by 4 bases and J by 0 bases, with 8 bases between. Germline assignment: CDR1 SGHDT and CDR2 YYEEEE. The CDR3 spans 14 residues. Full variable domain (outside the CDR3, taken from reference TRBV5-6 and TRBJ2-4): DAGVTQSPTHLIKTRGQQVTLRCSPKSGHDTVSWYQQALGQGPQFIFQYYEEEERQRGNFPDRFSGHQFPNYSSELNVNALLLGDSALYLCASSPPIAKNIQYFGAGTRLSVL.

The rearrangement uses TRBV19 and TRBJ2-2, with D perhaps matching TRBD2 (6 bases). Germline assignment: CDR1 LNHDA and CDR2 SQIVND (reference sequence). CDR3 size: 15 residues. Trimming pared 5 bases from V and 5 bases from J, leaving 15 bases between. CDR3 nucleotide sequence: TGTGCCAGTAGTTTATCCGGGGGTAATACCGGGGAGCTGTTTTTT. Amino acid sequence: CASSLSGGNTGELFF.